Each of the 5 T cell receptor beta chains below was sequenced from the same sample in a study of blood T cell repertoires in COVID-19. Only in-frame clones appear in the TCRdb table, and some are missing; sequencing was by immunoSEQ multiplex PCR. The repertoire has 350,000 or so clones, around 88% of them found once; the top ten carry approximately 1.6%. The sample was peripheral blood. The receptors shown here come from a woman in her twenties or thirties with COVID-19, enrolled during active disease.

The chain links TRBV12-3 or TRBV12-4 to TRBJ1-4; D is uncertain. There are 13 residues in the CDR3. The V end was cut by 3 bases, the J end by 7 bases, with 9 bases between. This CDR3 reads CASSLRHSEKLFF. CDR3 coding DNA: TGTGCCAGCAGTTTGCGACACTCTGAAAAACTGTTTTTT.

With regard to this clone: Different DNA sequences within this sample yield the same CDR3. The CDR3 DNA follows: TGTGCCAGTAGTATTAATTCCTACAATGAGCAGTTCTTC. Its protein product is CASSINSYNEQFF. The chain employs TRBV19 and TRBJ2-1; D not certain. V was pared by 3 bases and J by 1 base, with 4 bases between. Germline CDR1 LNHDA, CDR2 SQIVND (reference sequence). This CDR3 spans 13 amino acids.

CDR3 nucleotide sequence: TGTGCCAGCATTGGAACAGGGGGTAACCCCTATGGCTACACCTTC. Protein sequence: CASIGTGGNPYGYTF. The chain has TRBV6-5 and TRBJ1-2, with 8 bases lining up with TRBD1. Germline V gives CDR1 MNHEY, CDR2 SVGAGI. The CDR3 length is 15 residues. After removal of 7 bases from V and 4 bases from J, the junction contained 11 bases not matched to a gene.

The chain couples TRBV11-2 to TRBJ2-3; D remains ambiguous. The CDR3 sequence is 13 residues long. Trimming removed 0 bases at V and 6 bases at J, with 7 bases between. The germline gives CDR1 SGHAT, CDR2 FQNNGV. The DNA for the CDR3 is TGTGCCAGCAGCTTAGACCCTAGTGATACGCAGTATTTT. Its protein product is CASSLDPSDTQYF.

This chain joins TRBV19 and TRBJ1-2; 9 bases map to TRBD1. CDR1 LNHDA and CDR2 SQIVND come from the germline V gene (reference sequence). CDR3 size: 15 residues. With 4 bases clipped from V and 8 bases from J, the junction kept 11 bases outside the gene matches. The chain's CDR3 is CASSTPGTGRFGYTF. In nucleotides, the CDR3 is TGTGCCAGTAGTACCCCCGGGACAGGGAGGTTCGGCTACACCTTC.